This record covers a single T cell receptor (beta chain). What it binds is unknown. Chemo-refractory metastatic non-small-cell lung cancer patients received focal radiation with ipilimumab CTLA-4 blockade. The data derive from a study of radiotherapy plus CTLA-4 blockade in lung cancer. Across the whole study: With 30% to 40% of patients having disease control, objective responses were seen in roughly 18%.

Study conclusions and caveats: Reportedly, early blood T cell clone dynamics best predicted response, with interferon-beta.

Here immunoSEQ multiplex PCR was the method, and the copy in TCRdb shows in-frame clones only, minus some. The top ten hold roughly 23% of the sample, which has roughly 90,000 clones, roughly four fifths seen once. The V end lost 3 bases, the J end lost 3 bases, and 12 bases lay between the germline ends. In germline, CDR1 is LNHDA, CDR2 SQIVND (reference sequence). CDR3 size: 14 residues. V is TRBV19 and J is TRBJ2-7, with a possible D match to TRBD1 (6 bases). The clonotype comes from a human donor with non-small cell lung cancer that progressed on radiotherapy plus ipilimumab. Sequences were derived from peripheral blood, sampled from a patient treated with radiotherapy plus ipilimumab. The CDR3 sequence is CASSMAGTNYEQYF. As DNA, the CDR3 is TGTGCCAGTAGTATGGCCGGGACAAACTACGAGCAGTACTTC.